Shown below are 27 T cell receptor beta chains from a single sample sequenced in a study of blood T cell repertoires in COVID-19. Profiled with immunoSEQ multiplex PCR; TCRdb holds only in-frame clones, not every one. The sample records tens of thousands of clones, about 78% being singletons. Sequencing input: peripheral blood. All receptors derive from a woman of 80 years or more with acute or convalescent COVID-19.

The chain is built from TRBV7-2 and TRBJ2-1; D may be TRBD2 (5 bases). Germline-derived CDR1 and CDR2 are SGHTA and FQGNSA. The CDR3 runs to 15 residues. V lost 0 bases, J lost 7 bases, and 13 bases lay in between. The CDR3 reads CASSLAHWSGNEQFF. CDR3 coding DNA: TGTGCCAGCAGCTTAGCGCACTGGTCGGGGAATGAGCAGTTCTTC.

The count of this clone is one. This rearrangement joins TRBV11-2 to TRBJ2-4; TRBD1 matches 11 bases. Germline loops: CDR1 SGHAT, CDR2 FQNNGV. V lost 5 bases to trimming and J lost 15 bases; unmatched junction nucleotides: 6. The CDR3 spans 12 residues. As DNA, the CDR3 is TGTGCCAGCAGCACAGGAGGACAGGGGGCGTACTTC. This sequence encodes CASSTGGQGAYF.

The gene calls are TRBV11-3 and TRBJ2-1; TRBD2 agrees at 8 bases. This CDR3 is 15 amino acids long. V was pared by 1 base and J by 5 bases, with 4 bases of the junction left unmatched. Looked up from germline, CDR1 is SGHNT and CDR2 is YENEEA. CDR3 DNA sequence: TGTGCCAGCAGCTTAGGGACTAGCTTGCACAATGAGCAGTTCTTC. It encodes CASSLGTSLHNEQFF.

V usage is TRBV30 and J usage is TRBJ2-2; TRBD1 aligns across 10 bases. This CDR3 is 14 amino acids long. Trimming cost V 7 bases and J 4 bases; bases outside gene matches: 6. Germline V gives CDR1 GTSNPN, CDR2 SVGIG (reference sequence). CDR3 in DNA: TGTGCCTTTTCCGGGACAGGGGTCACCGGGGAGCTGTTTTTT. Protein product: CAFSGTGVTGELFF.

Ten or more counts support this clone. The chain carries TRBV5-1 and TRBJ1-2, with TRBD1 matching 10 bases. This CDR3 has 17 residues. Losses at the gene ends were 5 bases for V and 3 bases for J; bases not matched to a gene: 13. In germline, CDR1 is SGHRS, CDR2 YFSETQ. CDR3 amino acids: CASRTRDRGRPYYGYTF. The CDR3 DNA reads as TGCGCCAGCAGGACCCGGGACAGGGGACGGCCGTACTATGGCTACACCTTC.

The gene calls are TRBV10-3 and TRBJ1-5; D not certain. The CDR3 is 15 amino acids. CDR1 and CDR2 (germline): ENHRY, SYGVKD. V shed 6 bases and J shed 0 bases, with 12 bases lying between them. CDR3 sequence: CAISLDGISNQPQHF. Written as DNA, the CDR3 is TGTGCCATCAGCCTAGACGGAATTAGCAATCAGCCCCAGCATTTT.

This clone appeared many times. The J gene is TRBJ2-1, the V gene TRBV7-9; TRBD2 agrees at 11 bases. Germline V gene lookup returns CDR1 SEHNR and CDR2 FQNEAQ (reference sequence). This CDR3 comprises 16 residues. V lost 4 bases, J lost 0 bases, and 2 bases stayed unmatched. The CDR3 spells CASSYGTSGSYNEQFF. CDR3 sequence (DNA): TGTGCCAGCAGCTATGGGACTAGCGGCTCCTACAATGAGCAGTTCTTC.

The chain's CDR3 is CASSLAELNEKLFF. CDR3 nucleotide sequence: TGTGCCAGCAGCTTAGCGGAACTTAATGAAAAACTGTTTTTT. This sequence joins TRBV5-6 and TRBJ1-4; D not certain. Per the germline V gene, CDR1 is SGHDT and CDR2 is YYEEEE. CDR3 length: 14 amino acids. The V end was cut by 2 bases, the J end by 4 bases, with 9 bases between. Using reference TRBV5-6 and TRBJ1-4 for the parts outside the CDR3, the full variable domain is DAGVTQSPTHLIKTRGQQVTLRCSPKSGHDTVSWYQQALGQGPQFIFQYYEEEERQRGNFPDRFSGHQFPNYSSELNVNALLLGDSALYLCASSLAELNEKLFFGSGTQLSVL.

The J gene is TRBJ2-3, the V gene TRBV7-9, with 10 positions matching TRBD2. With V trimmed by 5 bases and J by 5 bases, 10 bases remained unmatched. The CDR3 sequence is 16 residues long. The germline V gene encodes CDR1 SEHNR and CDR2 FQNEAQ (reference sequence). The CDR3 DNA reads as TGTGCCAGCAGCCGTATGAGCGGGAGGGCTGGAGATACGCAGTATTTT. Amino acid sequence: CASSRMSGRAGDTQYF.

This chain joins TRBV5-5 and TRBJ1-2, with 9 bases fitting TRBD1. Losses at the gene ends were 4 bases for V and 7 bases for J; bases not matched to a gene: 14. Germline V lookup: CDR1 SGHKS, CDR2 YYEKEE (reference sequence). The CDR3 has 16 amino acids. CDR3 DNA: TGTGCCAGCAGCGATAAAAAGGGGGGACAGGGACCTGGCTACACCTTC. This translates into CASSDKKGGQGPGYTF.

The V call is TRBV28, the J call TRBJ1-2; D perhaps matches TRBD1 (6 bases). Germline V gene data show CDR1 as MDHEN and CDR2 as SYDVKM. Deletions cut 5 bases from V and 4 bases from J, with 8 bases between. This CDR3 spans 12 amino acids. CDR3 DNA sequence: TGTGCCAGCAGTGGACAGCTCTATGGCTACACCTTC. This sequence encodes CASSGQLYGYTF.

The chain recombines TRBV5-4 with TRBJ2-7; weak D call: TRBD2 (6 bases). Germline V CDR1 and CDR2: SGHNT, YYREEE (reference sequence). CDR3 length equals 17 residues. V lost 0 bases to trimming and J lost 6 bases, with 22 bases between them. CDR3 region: CASSLGAVVAGQGEQYF. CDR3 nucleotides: TGTGCCAGCAGCTTGGGTGCAGTCGTTGCGGGGCAGGGCGAGCAGTACTTC.

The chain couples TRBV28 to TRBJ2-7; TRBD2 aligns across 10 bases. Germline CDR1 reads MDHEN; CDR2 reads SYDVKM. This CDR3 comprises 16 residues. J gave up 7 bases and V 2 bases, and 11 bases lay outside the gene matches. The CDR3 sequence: CASSLIPSGRVGEQYF. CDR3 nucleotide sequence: TGTGCCAGCAGTTTAATACCGAGCGGGAGGGTTGGTGAGCAGTACTTC.

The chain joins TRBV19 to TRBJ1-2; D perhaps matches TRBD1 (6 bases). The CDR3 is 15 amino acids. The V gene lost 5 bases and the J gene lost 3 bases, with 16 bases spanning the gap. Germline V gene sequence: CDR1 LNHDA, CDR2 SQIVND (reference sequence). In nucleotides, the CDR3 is TGTGCCAGTAGTCGGGATCACAGGGAGTACTATGGCTACACCTTC. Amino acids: CASSRDHREYYGYTF.

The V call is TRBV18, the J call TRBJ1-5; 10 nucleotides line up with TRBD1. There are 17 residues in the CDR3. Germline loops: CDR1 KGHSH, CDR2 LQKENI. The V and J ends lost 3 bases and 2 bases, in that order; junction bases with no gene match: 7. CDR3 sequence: CASSPGRQGAGNQPQHF. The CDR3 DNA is TGTGCCAGCTCACCCGGTAGACAGGGGGCCGGCAATCAGCCCCAGCATTTT.

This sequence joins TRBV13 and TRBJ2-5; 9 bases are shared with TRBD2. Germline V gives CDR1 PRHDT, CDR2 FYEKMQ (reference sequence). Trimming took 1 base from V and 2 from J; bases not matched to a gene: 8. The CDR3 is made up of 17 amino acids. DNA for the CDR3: TGTGCCAGCAGCTTAGTAGGCCTAGCGGGGAATCAAGAGACCCAGTACTTC. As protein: CASSLVGLAGNQETQYF.

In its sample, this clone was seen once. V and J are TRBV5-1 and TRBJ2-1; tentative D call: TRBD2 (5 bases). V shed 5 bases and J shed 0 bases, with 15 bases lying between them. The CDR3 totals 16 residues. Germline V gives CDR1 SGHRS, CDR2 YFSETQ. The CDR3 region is CASSFGGPYSYNEQFF. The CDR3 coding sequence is TGCGCCAGCAGTTTCGGAGGTCCTTACTCCTACAATGAGCAGTTCTTC.

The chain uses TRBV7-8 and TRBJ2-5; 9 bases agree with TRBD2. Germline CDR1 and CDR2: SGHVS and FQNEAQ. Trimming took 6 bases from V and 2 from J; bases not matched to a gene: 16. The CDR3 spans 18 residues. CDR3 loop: CASSRQLAGEGGQETQYF. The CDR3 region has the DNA TGTGCCAGCAGTCGACAATTAGCGGGAGAAGGAGGGCAAGAGACCCAGTACTTC.

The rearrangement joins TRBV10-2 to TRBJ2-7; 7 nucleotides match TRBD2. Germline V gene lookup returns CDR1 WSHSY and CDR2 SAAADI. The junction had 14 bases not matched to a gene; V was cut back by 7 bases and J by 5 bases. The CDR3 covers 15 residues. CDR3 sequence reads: CASKGTGRENHEQYF. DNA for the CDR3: TGCGCCAGCAAGGGGACGGGGCGGGAGAACCACGAGCAGTACTTC.

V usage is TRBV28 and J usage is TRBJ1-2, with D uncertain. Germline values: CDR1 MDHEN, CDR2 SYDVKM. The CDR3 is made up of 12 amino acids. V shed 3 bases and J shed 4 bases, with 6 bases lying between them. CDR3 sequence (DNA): TGTGCCAGCAGTTTGAGGAGCTATGGCTACACCTTC. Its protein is CASSLRSYGYTF.

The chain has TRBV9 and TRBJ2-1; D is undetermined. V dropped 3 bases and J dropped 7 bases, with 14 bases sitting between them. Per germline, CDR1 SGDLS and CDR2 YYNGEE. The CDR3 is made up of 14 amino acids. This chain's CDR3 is CASSARLGQNEQFF. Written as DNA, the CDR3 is TGTGCCAGCAGCGCCCGGCTAGGCCAAAATGAGCAGTTCTTC.

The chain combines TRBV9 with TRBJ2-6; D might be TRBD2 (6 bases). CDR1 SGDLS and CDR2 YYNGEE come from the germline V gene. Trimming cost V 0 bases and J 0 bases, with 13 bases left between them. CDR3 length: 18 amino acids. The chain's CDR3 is CASSVVGLPSSGANVLTF. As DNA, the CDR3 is TGTGCCAGCAGCGTAGTGGGACTCCCAAGCTCTGGGGCCAACGTCCTGACTTTC. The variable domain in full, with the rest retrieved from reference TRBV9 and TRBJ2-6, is DSGVTQTPKHLITATGQRVTLRCSPRSGDLSVYWYQQSLDQGLQFLIQYYNGEERAKGNILERFSAQQFPDLHSELNLSSLELGDSALYFCASSVVGLPSSGANVLTFGAGSRLTVL.

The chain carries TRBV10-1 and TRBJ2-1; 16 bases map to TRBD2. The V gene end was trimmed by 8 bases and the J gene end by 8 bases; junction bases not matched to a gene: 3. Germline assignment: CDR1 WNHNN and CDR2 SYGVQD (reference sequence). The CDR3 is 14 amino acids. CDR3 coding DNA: TGCGCCAGCGGGACTAGCGGGAGGGCCGATGAGCAGTTCTTC. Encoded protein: CASGTSGRADEQFF.

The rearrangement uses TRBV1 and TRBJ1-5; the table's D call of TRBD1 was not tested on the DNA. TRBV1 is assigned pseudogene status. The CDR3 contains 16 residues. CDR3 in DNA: TGCACCAGCAGCCCACACAGGGACCATAGCAATCAGCCCCAGCATTTT. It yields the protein CTSSPHRDHSNQPQHF.

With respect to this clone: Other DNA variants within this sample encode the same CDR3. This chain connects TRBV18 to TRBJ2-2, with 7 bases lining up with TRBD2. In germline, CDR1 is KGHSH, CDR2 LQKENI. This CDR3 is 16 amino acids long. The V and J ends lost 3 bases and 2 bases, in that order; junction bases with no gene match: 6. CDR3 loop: CASSPRRERNTGELFF. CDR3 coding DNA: TGTGCCAGCTCACCTCGGCGGGAGCGCAACACCGGGGAGCTGTTTTTT.

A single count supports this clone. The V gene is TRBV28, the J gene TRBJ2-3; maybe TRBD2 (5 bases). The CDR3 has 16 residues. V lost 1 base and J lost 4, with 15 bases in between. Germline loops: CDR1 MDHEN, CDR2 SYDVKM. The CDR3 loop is CASSLYGRAGADTQYF. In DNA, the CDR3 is TGTGCCAGCAGTTTATACGGACGGGCCGGGGCAGATACGCAGTATTTT.

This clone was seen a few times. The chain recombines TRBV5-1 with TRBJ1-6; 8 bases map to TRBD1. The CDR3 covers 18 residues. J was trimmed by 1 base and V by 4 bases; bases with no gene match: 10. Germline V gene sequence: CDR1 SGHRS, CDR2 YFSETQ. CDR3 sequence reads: CASSGGTGLRSYNSPLHF. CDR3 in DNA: TGCGCCAGCAGCGGAGGGACAGGTCTTCGATCCTATAATTCACCCCTCCACTTT.